Presented here are 30 T cell receptor beta chains from one specimen sequenced in a study of technical replicates of blood from several donors. The data were produced by immunoSEQ multiplex PCR, yet TCRdb's version contains in-frame clones alone and is incomplete. The sample includes approximately 97,000 clones, approximately 96% seen only once; the top ten take roughly 0.33%. Specimen: T cells isolated from PBMCs. All receptors derive from a human donor in good health.

V is TRBV4-3 and J is TRBJ2-7, with a weak D call TRBD1 (5 bases). The CDR3 consists of 13 residues. The germline V and J ends were trimmed by 5 bases and 2 bases, with 10 bases remaining between them. Germline V lookup: CDR1 LGHNA, CDR2 YSLEER. The CDR3 sequence is CASSSTVAYEQYF. The CDR3 bases are TGCGCCAGCAGCTCGACAGTGGCCTACGAGCAGTACTTC.

This chain connects TRBV10-3 to TRBJ2-1; 8 bases are a match to TRBD1. The CDR3 has 15 amino acids. J gave up 4 bases and V 4 bases, and 6 bases lay outside the gene matches. The germline V gene encodes CDR1 ENHRY and CDR2 SYGVKD. CDR3 sequence: CAISGRQGAYNEQFF. The CDR3 coding sequence is TGTGCCATCAGTGGAAGGCAGGGGGCTTACAATGAGCAGTTCTTC.

This rearrangement joins TRBV4-3 to TRBJ1-4, with TRBD1 as a possible D gene (6 bases). This CDR3 has 16 amino acids. V lost 4 bases and J 1 base, leaving 13 bases between the germline ends. Germline loops: CDR1 LGHNA, CDR2 YSLEER. The chain's CDR3 is CASSRGQAITNEKLFF. The CDR3 DNA reads as TGCGCCAGCAGCCGGGGACAAGCGATAACTAATGAAAAACTGTTTTTT.

This chain connects TRBV9 to TRBJ1-5; D is unresolved. The ends were cut back, 0 bases at V and 2 bases at J, with 15 bases in the middle. Germline V gives CDR1 SGDLS, CDR2 YYNGEE. CDR3 size: 17 residues. The CDR3 region is CASSVGGDPTGNQPQHF. In DNA form, the CDR3 reads TGTGCCAGCAGCGTAGGGGGAGACCCTACGGGCAATCAGCCCCAGCATTTT.

The chain joins TRBV15 to TRBJ2-1; D might be TRBD2 (5 bases). The germline gives CDR1 LNHNV, CDR2 YYDKDF (reference sequence). This CDR3 region has 16 residues. V was cut by 1 base and J by 8 bases, with 18 bases left in between. In DNA form, the CDR3 reads TGTGCCACCAGCAGAGTGGATCCACTAACAGCGGATGAGCAGTTCTTC. This sequence encodes CATSRVDPLTADEQFF. Full variable domain (rest looked up from reference TRBV15 and TRBJ2-1): DAMVIQNPRYQVTQFGKPVTLSCSQTLNHNVMYWYQQKSSQAPKLLFHYYDKDFNNEADTPDNFQSRRPNTSFCFLDIRSPGLGDTAMYLCATSRVDPLTADEQFFGPGTRLTVL.

This clone was found once. This chain connects TRBV28 to TRBJ2-1; D is uncertain. Germline values: CDR1 MDHEN, CDR2 SYDVKM. The CDR3 is made up of 10 amino acids. V was trimmed by 3 bases and J by 10 bases, leaving 4 bases between them. The chain's CDR3 is CASSFSEQFF. As DNA, the CDR3 is TGTGCCAGCAGTTTTTCAGAGCAGTTCTTC.

This chain links TRBV7-3 with TRBJ1-5; D gene unclear. CDR3 length: 15 amino acids. Germline-derived CDR1 and CDR2 are SGHTA and FQGTGA. The V end lost 8 bases, the J end lost 6 bases, and 20 bases lay between the germline ends. The CDR3 nucleotides read TGTGCCAGCGCCCGGGAGGCAGGAGAGGGTCAGCCCCAGCATTTT. It translates to CASAREAGEGQPQHF.

The chain recombines TRBV5-1 with TRBJ2-3, with D perhaps matching TRBD2 (5 bases). Germline-derived CDR1 and CDR2 are SGHRS and YFSETQ. The CDR3 spans 15 residues. The germline V and J ends were trimmed by 7 bases and 0 bases, with 15 bases remaining between them. The CDR3 sequence: CASFQSGYSTDTQYF. The CDR3 region has the DNA TGCGCCAGCTTTCAAAGCGGATATAGCACAGATACGCAGTATTTT.

This chain connects TRBV19 to TRBJ1-4, with 9 bases fitting TRBD1. V was pared by 7 bases and J by 8 bases, with 5 bases of the junction left unmatched. Germline CDR1 and CDR2: LNHDA and SQIVND (reference sequence). The CDR3 totals 13 residues. This CDR3 is CASTRQGDEKLFF. CDR3 bases: TGTGCCAGTACCAGACAGGGGGACGAAAAACTGTTTTTT.

The rearrangement links TRBV30 to TRBJ1-5; 10 bases match TRBD1. The CDR3 has 14 amino acids. V lost 2 bases, J lost 4 bases, and 2 bases stayed unmatched. Looked up from germline, CDR1 is GTSNPN and CDR2 is SVGIG (reference sequence). The CDR3 DNA follows: TGTGCCTGGAGTCTGGGACAGGGGAATCAGCCCCAGCATTTT. Residues: CAWSLGQGNQPQHF.

The CDR3 is CASSMTSALYNEQFF. DNA of the CDR3: TGTGCCAGCAGTATGACTAGCGCCCTATACAATGAGCAGTTCTTC. This chain joins TRBV28 and TRBJ2-1; 8 bases are a match to TRBD2. This CDR3 is built from 15 residues. Germline CDR1 reads MDHEN; CDR2 reads SYDVKM. Germline trimming cut 5 bases from V and 4 bases from J; bases unmatched to any gene: 7.

The rearrangement joins TRBV7-2 to TRBJ2-2; 9 bases map to TRBD2. The germline V gene encodes CDR1 SGHTA and CDR2 FQGNSA. This CDR3 has 15 residues. The ends lost 3 bases at V and 4 bases at J; junction bases unmatched: 3. CDR3 amino acids: CASSLQREVTGELFF. The CDR3 DNA follows: TGTGCCAGCAGCTTGCAGCGGGAGGTCACCGGGGAGCTGTTTTTT.

This CDR3 is CASSLEGGYNEQFF. The CDR3 bases are TGTGCCAGCAGTTTAGAGGGAGGGTACAATGAGCAGTTCTTC. V usage is TRBV28 and J usage is TRBJ2-1; 7 bases map to TRBD2. Germline values: CDR1 MDHEN, CDR2 SYDVKM. The CDR3 spans 14 residues. V lost 2 bases, J lost 4 bases, and 2 bases stayed unmatched.

The rearrangement links TRBV30 to TRBJ2-1, with 8 bases aligning to TRBD2. Germline V lookup: CDR1 GTSNPN, CDR2 SVGIG (reference sequence). V dropped 0 bases and J dropped 6; count of bases not matched to a gene: 10. The CDR3 extends over 16 amino acids. The CDR3 loop is CAWSVLEAGEFNEQFF. CDR3 in DNA: TGTGCCTGGAGTGTATTAGAAGCGGGAGAATTCAATGAGCAGTTCTTC.

The chain carries TRBV6-6 and TRBJ2-1, with 7 bases fitting TRBD1. Germline assignment: CDR1 MNHNY and CDR2 SVGAGI (reference sequence). The CDR3 consists of 15 residues. With 6 bases clipped from V and 8 bases from J, the junction kept 13 bases outside the gene matches. DNA of the CDR3: TGTGCCAGCAGCCAATCCTGGAACAGGGGACATGAGCAGTTCTTC. It codes for CASSQSWNRGHEQFF.

This chain connects TRBV29-1 to TRBJ1-2; TRBD1 aligns across 7 bases. The J segment lost 6 bases and the V segment lost 2 bases, leaving 9 bases of the junction unmatched. The germline V gene encodes CDR1 SQVTM and CDR2 ANQGSEA. The CDR3 totals 14 residues. The CDR3 DNA is TGCAGCGTTGAATCACCGACAGGGATGGATGGCTACACCTTC. This sequence encodes CSVESPTGMDGYTF. Together with reference TRBV29-1 and TRBJ1-2, the CDR3 gives the full variable domain: SAVISQKPSRDICQRGTSLTIQCQVDSQVTMMFWYRQQPGQSLTLIATANQGSEATYESGFVIDKFPISRPNLTFSTLTVSNMSPEDSSIYLCSVESPTGMDGYTFGSGTRLTVV.

V gene TRBV15 combines with J gene TRBJ2-1, with D perhaps TRBD2 (5 bases). The CDR3 has 13 amino acids. Germline V gene sequence: CDR1 LNHNV, CDR2 YYDKDF (reference sequence). V was shortened by 5 bases and J by 2 bases, with 7 bases between the two germline ends. The CDR3 sequence is CATSSTTYNEQFF. The DNA of the CDR3 is TGTGCCACCAGCTCGACTACCTACAATGAGCAGTTCTTC.

The table lists this clone with a count of one. The chain couples TRBV5-4 to TRBJ2-5; 14 nucleotides line up with TRBD2. The CDR3 is made up of 19 amino acids. Germline lookup yields CDR1 SGHNT and CDR2 YYREEE (reference sequence). The V gene end was trimmed by 5 bases and the J gene end by 3 bases; junction bases not matched to a gene: 15. The chain's CDR3 is CASSLGTSGRFATKETQYF. The CDR3, as DNA: TGTGCCAGCAGTTTAGGGACTAGCGGGAGATTTGCCACAAAAGAGACCCAGTACTTC.

CDR3 coding DNA: TGTGCCAGCAGCACAACGGACAGTGGCTACACCTTC. Translated: CASSTTDSGYTF. The chain employs TRBV7-9 and TRBJ1-2; D is perhaps TRBD1 (6 bases). Germline values: CDR1 SEHNR, CDR2 FQNEAQ (reference sequence). The CDR3 covers 12 residues. Deletions cut 5 bases from V and 7 bases from J, with 11 bases between.

The rearrangement uses TRBV11-1 and TRBJ2-7; 9 bases fit TRBD2. J was trimmed by 6 bases and V by 6 bases; bases with no gene match: 12. The germline V gene has CDR1 SGHAT and CDR2 FQDESV (reference sequence). The CDR3 sequence is 15 residues long. CDR3 amino acids: CASRRGGTGTAEQYF. The CDR3, as DNA: TGTGCCAGCAGGCGGGGGGGTACAGGGACCGCCGAGCAGTACTTC.

The V and J genes are TRBV27 and TRBJ1-1; 9 bases are a match to TRBD1. Germline CDR1 and CDR2: MNHEY and SMNVEV (reference sequence). Trimming removed 5 bases from V and 6 bases from J; junction bases left unmatched: 4. This CDR3 has 13 amino acids. CDR3 in DNA: TGTGCCAGCAGTCCACAGGGGGCGCCTGAAGCTTTCTTT. Its protein is CASSPQGAPEAFF.

The CDR3 DNA follows: TGCAGTCGACAGAGCTCCTACGAGCAGTACTTC. Protein product: CSRQSSYEQYF. The chain recombines TRBV20-1 with TRBJ2-7; D is possibly TRBD1 (5 bases). The V and J ends lost 8 bases and 0 bases respectively, with 8 bases between them. The CDR3 is 11 residues long. Germline CDR1 reads DFQATT; CDR2 reads SNEGSKA (reference sequence).

This chain connects TRBV2 to TRBJ2-7; 9 bases fit TRBD2. Germline-derived CDR1 and CDR2 are SNHLY and FYNNEI. This CDR3 region has 13 residues. V lost 4 bases, J lost 2 bases, and 0 bases stayed unmatched. The CDR3 nucleotides are TGTGCCAGCAGTGGGACTAGCGCCTACGAGCAGTACTTC. Its protein product is CASSGTSAYEQYF.

The chain recombines TRBV5-6 with TRBJ1-1; TRBD1 might be the D (6 bases). The CDR3 loop spans 13 amino acids. With 5 bases removed from V and 5 bases from J, the gap between germline ends came to 13 bases. Germline-derived CDR1 and CDR2 are SGHDT and YYEEEE. CDR3 DNA: TGTGCCAGCAGTGACCAGGGGCGGACTGAAGCTTTCTTT. Residues: CASSDQGRTEAFF. Full variable domain (rest looked up from reference TRBV5-6 and TRBJ1-1): DAGVTQSPTHLIKTRGQQVTLRCSPKSGHDTVSWYQQALGQGPQFIFQYYEEEERQRGNFPDRFSGHQFPNYSSELNVNALLLGDSALYLCASSDQGRTEAFFGQGTRLTVV.

The V and J genes are TRBV6-1 and TRBJ2-1, with 10 bases matching TRBD2. There are 15 residues in the CDR3. Germline lookup yields CDR1 MNHNS and CDR2 SASEGT. The J segment lost 2 bases and the V segment lost 8 bases, leaving 6 bases of the junction unmatched. CDR3 region: CASLTGTSAYNEQFF. The CDR3 DNA follows: TGTGCCAGCCTGACCGGGACTAGCGCCTACAATGAGCAGTTCTTC.

The genes are TRBV14 and TRBJ2-1, with TRBD2 matching 11 bases. The CDR3 runs to 17 residues. With V trimmed by 3 bases and J by 6 bases, 10 bases remained unmatched. Germline CDR1 and CDR2: SGHDN and FVKESK. DNA for the CDR3: TGTGCCAGCAGCCACCCTCTTAGCGGGAGGGCTCTCAATGAGCAGTTCTTC. It encodes CASSHPLSGRALNEQFF.

This rearrangement joins TRBV29-1 to TRBJ2-2; D perhaps matches TRBD2 (5 bases). Trimming pared 5 bases from V and 0 bases from J, leaving 7 bases between. Germline V gene lookup returns CDR1 SQVTM and CDR2 ANQGSEA. The CDR3 totals 13 residues. CDR3 residues: CSVSAANTGELFF. Written as DNA, the CDR3 is TGCAGCGTTTCAGCGGCGAACACCGGGGAGCTGTTTTTT.

The rearrangement links TRBV6-1 to TRBJ2-4, with D uncertain. V was cut by 1 base and J by 0 bases, with 4 bases left in between. The CDR3 spans 14 residues. Germline loops: CDR1 MNHNS, CDR2 SASEGT. The CDR3 loop is CASSEGLAKNIQYF. DNA for the CDR3: TGTGCCAGCAGTGAAGGGCTAGCCAAAAACATTCAGTACTTC.

The V gene is TRBV7-9, the J gene TRBJ2-3; 7 bases align to TRBD2. Looked up from germline, CDR1 is SEHNR and CDR2 is FQNEAQ (reference sequence). This CDR3 has 14 residues. Losses at the gene ends were 6 bases for V and 5 bases for J; bases not matched to a gene: 8. The CDR3 spells CASRTSSGGDTQYF. In DNA form, the CDR3 reads TGTGCCAGCAGGACTAGCTCGGGAGGAGATACGCAGTATTTT.

The chain couples TRBV9 to TRBJ2-1; 10 bases map to TRBD2. The trim removed 3 bases at V and 8 bases at J, leaving 11 bases unmatched. The V gene's germline CDR1 is SGDLS and CDR2 YYNGEE. The CDR3 runs to 16 residues. The CDR3 DNA sequence: TGTGCCAGCAGCGGACAGCGGGAGGGCCTAGGGGATGAGCAGTTCTTC. Translation gives CASSGQREGLGDEQFF.